The present T cell receptor beta chain was sequenced within a study of T cell responses to AZD1222 COVID-19 vaccine. Losses at the gene ends were 5 bases for V and 7 bases for J; bases not matched to a gene: 7. The CDR3 length is 16 residues. The germline CDR1 and CDR2 sequences are SGHAT and FQNNGV. As for this clone: The target antigen is unknown.

Generated by immunoSEQ multiplex PCR, the TCRdb table keeps only in-frame clones and is missing some. Seen here are 100,000 to 150,000 clones, just over 90% observed once, and the top ten hold about 7.1%. Study-wide points: Two doses of AZD1222 preceded a rise in Spike-specific TCR breadth and depth. It was only a handful of AZD1222 recipients who were seropositive at baseline. In a largely white British group with more females than males, clonal diversity was possibly underestimated. Reportedly, nearly half the spike-specific TCRs target unmutated variant regions.

This sequence joins TRBV11-2 and TRBJ2-2; TRBD2 aligns across 13 bases. The source of this sequence is an adult in good health. The input for sequencing was peripheral blood, taken on day 0 of AZD1222 vaccination. The CDR3 sequence is CASSTGLAGVNGELFF. DNA for the CDR3: TGTGCCAGCAGCACAGGACTAGCGGGGGTCAACGGGGAGCTGTTTTTT.